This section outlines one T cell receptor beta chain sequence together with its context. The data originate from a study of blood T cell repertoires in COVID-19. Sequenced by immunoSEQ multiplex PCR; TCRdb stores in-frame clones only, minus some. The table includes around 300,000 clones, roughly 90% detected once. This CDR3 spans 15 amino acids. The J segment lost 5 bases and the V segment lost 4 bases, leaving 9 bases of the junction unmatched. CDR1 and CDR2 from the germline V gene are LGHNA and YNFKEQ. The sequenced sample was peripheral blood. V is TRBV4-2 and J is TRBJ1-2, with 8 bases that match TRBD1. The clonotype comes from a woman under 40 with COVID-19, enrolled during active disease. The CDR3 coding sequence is TGTGCCAGCAGCCCCGTCCCGGGACAGGCATATGGCTACACCTTC. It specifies CASSPVPGQAYGYTF.